The next 19 T cell receptor beta chains were all read from a single sample in a study of cytomegalovirus exposure and HLA in healthy donors. Primers for the PCR totalled 60 Vbeta and 13 Jbeta. Generated by immunoSEQ multiplex PCR, the TCRdb table keeps only in-frame clones and is missing some. Of 150,000 to 200,000 clones in the sample, around 83% are singletons; the top ten hold about 4%. Specimen: PBMCs. The receptors shown here come from a man aged 50 to 59 in good health and CMV-seropositive.

This chain links TRBV5-4 with TRBJ1-2; a possible D gene is TRBD1 (6 bases). This CDR3 is 13 amino acids long. Trimming removed 5 bases at V and 5 bases at J, with 13 bases between. Per germline, CDR1 SGHNT and CDR2 YYREEE (reference sequence). This CDR3 reads CASSRGGQYGYTF. The CDR3 coding sequence is TGTGCCAGCAGTAGGGGGGGCCAATATGGCTACACCTTC.

The chain is built from TRBV6-6 and TRBJ2-3; 8 bases line up with TRBD2. Germline CDR1 reads MNHNY; CDR2 reads SVGAGI (reference sequence). V dropped 7 bases and J dropped 6; count of bases not matched to a gene: 9. The CDR3 length is 14 residues. This chain's CDR3 is CASNTGGVLDTQYF. CDR3 sequence (DNA): TGTGCCAGCAACACGGGAGGGGTACTGGATACGCAGTATTTT.

The chain is built from TRBV27 and TRBJ2-3; D gene ambiguous. Trimming took off 5 bases at V and 4 bases at J, with 10 bases between the two ends. Germline lookup yields CDR1 MNHEY and CDR2 SMNVEV (reference sequence). This CDR3 is built from 13 residues. The CDR3 bases are TGTGCCAGCAGTGCTAACAGTGCAGATACGCAGTATTTT. Translation: CASSANSADTQYF.

V usage is TRBV7-2 and J usage is TRBJ2-3; D might be TRBD2 (6 bases). Trimming removed 5 bases at V and 0 bases at J, with 12 bases between. This CDR3 is built from 15 residues. From germline, CDR1 is SGHTA and CDR2 FQGNSA. CDR3 bases: TGTGCCAGCAGCCCGGGACTCAGGAGCACAGATACGCAGTATTTT. Its protein is CASSPGLRSTDTQYF.

The gene calls are TRBV20-1 and TRBJ2-1; no firm D call. CDR1 is DFQATT, CDR2 SNEGSKA, per germline (reference sequence). V gave up 3 bases and J gave up 7 bases, with 7 bases separating them. This CDR3 is built from 11 residues. The CDR3 loop is CSASNKNEQFF. CDR3 DNA sequence: TGCAGTGCTAGTAACAAAAATGAGCAGTTCTTC.

The CDR3 DNA follows: TGTGCCAGCAGCTTGGCCTACTACAATGAGCAGTTCTTC. Protein sequence: CASSLAYYNEQFF. V usage is TRBV5-8 and J usage is TRBJ2-1; D remains ambiguous. CDR1 and CDR2 from the germline V gene are SGHTS and YDEGEE. The CDR3 contains 13 residues. Trimming shortened V by 0 bases and J by 3 bases, and 4 bases separated the two germline ends.

The chain employs TRBV6-1 and TRBJ2-5, with 9 bases identical to TRBD1. V dropped 3 bases and J dropped 5; count of bases not matched to a gene: 4. The CDR3 sequence is 14 residues long. Per the germline V gene, CDR1 is MNHNS and CDR2 is SASEGT. CDR3: CASSDYRGRETQYF. DNA for the CDR3: TGTGCCAGCAGTGATTACAGGGGGCGCGAGACCCAGTACTTC.

The V call is TRBV10-3, the J call TRBJ2-5; 9 bases are a match to TRBD2. The end of the DNA is better explained by TRBJ2-7, so the J call may be wrong. The CDR3 contains 17 residues. Germline V gene data show CDR1 as ENHRY and CDR2 as SYGVKD. The CDR3 spells CAISEPRRLAATYEQYF. The CDR3 nucleotides are TGTGCCATCAGTGAGCCGAGACGACTAGCGGCGACCTACGAGCAGTACTTC.

This chain uses TRBV10-2 with TRBJ2-7; tentative D call: TRBD2 (5 bases). The germline gives CDR1 WSHSY, CDR2 SAAADI. Between the trimmed V and J ends, which lost 0 bases and 8 bases, there was a span of 14 bases. The CDR3 has 14 amino acids. CDR3 in amino acids: CASSESSIGGQQYF. The CDR3 nucleotides read TGCGCCAGCAGTGAGTCGAGTATCGGAGGACAGCAGTACTTC.

The gene calls are TRBV4-1 and TRBJ2-3; tentative D call: TRBD2 (6 bases). V was clipped by 0 bases and J by 0 bases, with 13 bases between them. This CDR3 spans 17 amino acids. Germline assignment: CDR1 MGHRA and CDR2 YSYEKL. The chain's CDR3 is CASSQDGGGTSTDTQYF. In DNA, the CDR3 is TGCGCCAGCAGCCAAGACGGAGGTGGGACTAGCACAGATACGCAGTATTTT.

The genes are TRBV4-3 and TRBJ2-7, with 7 nucleotides matching TRBD2. Trimming removed 1 base from V and 3 bases from J; junction bases left unmatched: 3. The CDR3 loop spans 14 amino acids. Germline V gene sequence: CDR1 LGHNA, CDR2 YSLEER. CDR3 coding DNA: TGCGCCAGCAGCCAAGGTTGGGGGGGCTACGAGCAGTACTTC. Its protein product is CASSQGWGGYEQYF.

J is TRBJ1-4 and V is TRBV7-9, with 7 bases aligning to TRBD1. Germline-derived CDR1 and CDR2 are SEHNR and FQNEAQ (reference sequence). V gave up 1 base and J gave up 5 bases; unmatched junction bases: 1. The CDR3 totals 14 residues. The CDR3 DNA sequence: TGTGCCAGCAGCTTAGTGGGACAGAATGAAAAACTGTTTTTT. Translating gives CASSLVGQNEKLFF.

J is TRBJ2-4 and V is TRBV9; 7 bases align to TRBD1. Trimming removed 3 bases from V and 1 base from J; junction bases left unmatched: 4. The CDR3 runs 15 residues. In germline, CDR1 is SGDLS, CDR2 YYNGEE. CDR3 bases: TGTGCCAGCAGCGAAGGGGGCTCGGCCAAAAACATTCAGTACTTC. It is translated as CASSEGGSAKNIQYF.

This clone has just one count. V usage is TRBV6-5 and J usage is TRBJ2-5; 11 positions agree with TRBD1. V was pared by 3 bases and J by 5 bases, with 8 bases of the junction left unmatched. The length of the CDR3 is 16 residues. Germline V CDR1 and CDR2: MNHEY, SVGAGI. The DNA of the CDR3 is TGTGCCAGCAGTTATCTTAGGACAGGGGGCGTGGAGACCCAGTACTTC. Its protein is CASSYLRTGGVETQYF.

The rearrangement joins TRBV7-9 to TRBJ2-2; D possibly corresponds to TRBD2 (5 bases). Germline CDR1 and CDR2: SEHNR and FQNEAQ (reference sequence). Trimming took off 5 bases at V and 7 bases at J, with 23 bases between the two ends. The CDR3 length is 17 residues. For the CDR3, the DNA is TGTGCCAGCAGCCAAAGTGGAGGAACTGCCCAGTACGGGGAGCTGTTTTTT. Translated: CASSQSGGTAQYGELFF.

The V and J genes are TRBV30 and TRBJ1-5, with D maybe TRBD1 (5 bases). There are 14 residues in the CDR3. Germline-derived CDR1 and CDR2 are GTSNPN and SVGIG (reference sequence). V gave up 4 bases and J gave up 5 bases, with 15 bases separating them. The CDR3 sequence is CAWTPGGTDQPQHF. DNA for the CDR3: TGTGCCTGGACCCCGGGGGGGACCGATCAGCCCCAGCATTTT.

V is TRBV7-8 and J is TRBJ2-3, with TRBD2 matching over 10 bases. With 5 bases clipped from V and 4 bases from J, the junction kept 6 bases outside the gene matches. Looked up from germline, CDR1 is SGHVS and CDR2 is FQNEAQ. CDR3 length: 15 amino acids. CDR3 residues: CASSKGLALADTQYF. As DNA, the CDR3 is TGTGCCAGCAGCAAGGGACTAGCGCTGGCAGATACGCAGTATTTT.

The chain uses TRBV27 and TRBJ1-1; D is unresolved. CDR3 length: 14 amino acids. The germline gives CDR1 MNHEY, CDR2 SMNVEV (reference sequence). The V end was cut by 3 bases, the J end by 1 base, with 9 bases between. In nucleotides, the CDR3 is TGTGCCAGCAGTTTGAGAGCATGGAACACTGAAGCTTTCTTT. It specifies CASSLRAWNTEAFF.

The rearrangement joins TRBV2 to TRBJ2-5; D call uncertain. The CDR3 consists of 12 residues. Germline V lookup: CDR1 SNHLY, CDR2 FYNNEI. V dropped 1 base and J dropped 9 bases, with 9 bases sitting between them. The CDR3 DNA follows: TGTGCCAGCAGTGAAGAAGCTGAGGCCCAGTACTTC. Protein sequence: CASSEEAEAQYF.